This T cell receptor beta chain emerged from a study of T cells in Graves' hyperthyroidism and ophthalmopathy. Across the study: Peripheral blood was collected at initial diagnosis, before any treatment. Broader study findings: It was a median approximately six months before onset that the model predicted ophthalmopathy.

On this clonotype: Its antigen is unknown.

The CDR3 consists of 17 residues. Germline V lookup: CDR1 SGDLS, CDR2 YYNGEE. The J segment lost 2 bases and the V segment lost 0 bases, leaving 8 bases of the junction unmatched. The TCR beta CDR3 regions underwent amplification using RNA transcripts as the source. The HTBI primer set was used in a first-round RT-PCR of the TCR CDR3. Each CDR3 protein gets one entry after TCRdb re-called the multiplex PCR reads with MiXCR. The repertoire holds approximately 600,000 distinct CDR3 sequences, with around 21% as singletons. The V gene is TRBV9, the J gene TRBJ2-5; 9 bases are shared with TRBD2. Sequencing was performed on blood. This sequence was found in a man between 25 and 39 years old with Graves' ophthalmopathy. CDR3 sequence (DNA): TGTGCCAGCAGCGTAGTTATGGCTAGCGGGAAACAAGAGACCCAGTACTTC. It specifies CASSVVMASGKQETQYF.